These T cell receptor beta chains were read from a single sample in a study of control samples from healthy donors and cancer patients. Sequencing used immunoSEQ multiplex PCR; TCRdb keeps in-frame clones, though not all of them. This table has 80,000 to 100,000 clones, around nine tenths appearing once. Source material: blood. The receptors here all came from a human donor in good health. The donor label of this sample is uncertain. CDR3s include the opening cysteine and the closing phenylalanine or tryptophan. A D gene is named only where the DNA matches it firmly. Expanded clones are given a class, and other clones once, few, many or no size at all.

cdr3_aa	cdr3_nt	clone_size	d_call	v_call	j_call
CASSRTSTGTSGSTDTQYF	TGTGCCAGCAGCCGGACGTCCACCGGGACTAGCGGGAGCACAGATACGCAGTATTTT	.	TRBD2	TRBV4-2	TRBJ2-3
CASSVTGFGTTEAFF	TGTGCCAGCAGCGTGACAGGCTTTGGTACCACTGAAGCTTTCTTT	.	.	TRBV7-8	TRBJ1-1
CATSDGGSSYNEQFF	TGTGCCACCAGTGATGGGGGCTCCTCCTACAATGAGCAGTTCTTC	.	.	TRBV24-1	TRBJ2-1
CASSLVYTGELFF	TGTGCCAGCAGCTTAGTGTACACCGGGGAGCTGTTTTTT	.	.	TRBV11-2	TRBJ2-2
CASSHDRSSLSGTIVDVQYF	TGCGCCAGCAGCCATGATAGGTCCTCGTTGAGCGGGACTATCGTCGACGTGCAGTATTTT	.	TRBD2	TRBV4-1	TRBJ2-3
CASSQVSRTSGVETQYF	TGTGCCAGCAGCCAAGTTAGTAGGACTAGCGGGGTAGAGACCCAGTACTTC	.	TRBD2	TRBV3-1/TRBV3-2	TRBJ2-5
CASSPPARGRDTEAFF	TGTGCCAGCAGCCCACCGGCTAGGGGTAGGGACACTGAAGCTTTCTTT	once	.	TRBV9	TRBJ1-1
CASSIGQSNTEAFF	TGTGCCAGTAGTATAGGACAGTCGAACACTGAAGCTTTCTTT	.	.	TRBV19	TRBJ1-1
CASTAPGSLNTGELFF	TGTGCCAGCACCGCCCCAGGCAGCTTAAACACCGGGGAGCTGTTTTTT	.	.	TRBV28	TRBJ2-2
CASSLSGNEQFF	TGTGCCAGCAGCCTCTCGGGTAATGAGCAGTTCTTC	.	.	TRBV7-6	TRBJ2-1
CASSLDSSWDGYTF	TGTGCCAGCAGTCTAGACTCCTCCTGGGATGGCTACACCTTC	.	.	TRBV6-6	TRBJ1-2
CASGLEGTGGSGNTIYF	TGTGCTAGTGGTTTAGAAGGGACAGGGGGCTCTGGAAACACCATATATTTT	.	TRBD1	TRBV12-5	TRBJ1-3
CASRGRAPNEKLFF	TGTGCCAGTAGGGGCAGGGCCCCTAATGAAAAACTGTTTTTT	.	.	TRBV19	TRBJ1-4
CASSPSRDRTFWYQETQYF	TGTGCCAGCAGCCCCTCCCGGGACAGAACCTTCTGGTACCAAGAGACCCAGTACTTC	once	TRBD1	TRBV5-8	TRBJ2-5
CASSVQDTLANYGYTF	TGTGCCAGCAGCGTCCAGGACACGCTAGCTAACTATGGCTACACCTTC	.	.	TRBV9	TRBJ1-2
CASSQVDMGQVAGELFF	TGCGCCAGCAGCCAGGTAGATATGGGTCAAGTTGCCGGGGAGCTGTTTTTT	.	.	TRBV4-1	TRBJ2-2
CASSSRSFYSNQPQHF	TGTGCCAGCAGTTCCCGATCCTTCTATAGCAATCAGCCCCAGCATTTT	.	.	TRBV27	TRBJ1-5
CASTVPATNEKLFF	TGTGCCAGTACAGTCCCTGCAACTAATGAAAAACTGTTTTTT	once	.	TRBV19	TRBJ1-4
CATSAGNSNQPQHF	TGTGCCACCAGTGCGGGAAATAGCAATCAGCCCCAGCATTTT	once	.	TRBV24-1	TRBJ1-5
CASQRSGANVLTF	TGTGCCAGCCAGCGCTCTGGGGCCAACGTCCTGACTTTC	.	.	TRBV27	TRBJ2-6
CASSYRQGSNEKLFF	TGCGCCAGCAGCTACCGACAGGGCTCTAATGAAAAACTGTTTTTT	.	TRBD1	TRBV5-1	TRBJ1-4
CSVASGQGANYGYTF	TGCAGCGTTGCCTCTGGCCAGGGAGCTAACTATGGCTACACCTTC	.	.	TRBV29-1	TRBJ1-2
CASSEAYGYTF	TGTGCCAGCAGTGAAGCCTATGGCTACACCTTC	.	.	TRBV6-1	TRBJ1-2
CASSSQQVRSGNTIYF	TGTGCCAGCAGTTCCCAGCAGGTCCGCTCTGGAAACACCATATATTTT	.	.	TRBV6-6	TRBJ1-3
CASSWAGGKYGYTF	TGTGCCAGCAGCTGGGCAGGGGGGAAATATGGCTACACCTTC	.	TRBD1	TRBV27	TRBJ1-2
CASRDMARDYGYTF	TGTGCCAGCAGGGATATGGCTAGGGACTATGGCTACACCTTC	.	.	TRBV27	TRBJ1-2
CAGMASGPTEQYF	TGTGCCGGAATGGCGTCGGGTCCCACCGAGCAGTACTTC	.	.	TRBV7-9	TRBJ2-7
CASSTGGTQEVLLHF	TGTGCCAGTTCTACTGGGGGGACTCAAGAAGTACTCCTCCACTTT	.	.	TRBV27	TRBJ1-6
CASSTDGGGENEQFF	TGTGCCAGCAGTACGGATGGCGGGGGGGAGAATGAGCAGTTCTTC	.	TRBD2	TRBV6-4	TRBJ2-1
CAGRASGNTIYF	TGTGCCGGCAGGGCCTCTGGAAACACCATATATTTT	.	.	TRBV30	TRBJ1-3
CASSEGGFYGYTF	TGTGCCAGCAGTGAGGGAGGGTTCTATGGCTACACCTTC	.	.	TRBV6-2/TRBV6-3	TRBJ1-2
CATSRDLGAIQPQHF	TGTGCCACCAGCAGAGATCTAGGGGCCATTCAGCCCCAGCATTTT	.	.	TRBV15	TRBJ1-5
CATRRGATYNSPLHF	TGTGCCACCCGTCGGGGGGCTACTTATAATTCACCCCTCCACTTT	.	.	TRBV27	TRBJ1-6
CASSHRTGHYGYTF	TGTGCCAGCAGCCACCGGACAGGGCACTATGGCTACACCTTC	.	TRBD1	TRBV3-1/TRBV3-2	TRBJ1-2
CASSYEGDGYTF	TGTGCCAGCAGTTACGAGGGGGATGGCTACACCTTC	.	.	TRBV6-5	TRBJ1-2
CASSVSGAKASGGYTF	TGTGCCAGTAGTGTCTCCGGCGCCAAGGCTTCGGGGGGCTACACCTTC	.	.	TRBV19	TRBJ1-2
CASSDVTTRYEQYF	TGTGCCAGCAGTGACGTTACAACTAGATACGAGCAGTACTTC	.	.	TRBV2	TRBJ2-7
CAISESGGQTYEQYF	TGTGCCATCAGTGAGTCGGGGGGGCAAACCTACGAGCAGTACTTC	.	.	TRBV10-3	TRBJ2-7
CASSRRSGDSGANVLTF	TGTGCCAGCAGCCGTCGGTCGGGCGACTCTGGGGCCAACGTCCTGACTTTC	.	.	TRBV3-1/TRBV3-2	TRBJ2-6
CASSRWTGGSYNSPLHF	TGTGCCAGCAGTCGTTGGACAGGGGGCTCCTATAATTCACCCCTCCACTTT	.	TRBD1	TRBV6-2/TRBV6-3	TRBJ1-6
CASSKGQATRSYNSPLHF	TGTGCCAGCAGCAAGGGACAGGCGACGAGGTCCTATAATTCACCCCTCCACTTT	.	TRBD1	TRBV5-6	TRBJ1-6
CASRLVGRLGSSNYGYTF	TGTGCCAGCAGGTTGGTTGGACGGCTGGGGTCCTCTAACTATGGCTACACCTTC	once	.	TRBV27	TRBJ1-2